The entry below describes one T cell receptor (beta chain). Its recognized antigen is unknown. No base-level quality is on record; no much larger clone is a single base apart. In total, approximately 700 healthy bone marrow donors made up the cohort. At the time of sampling, every cohort member was nominally healthy, though immune exposures that went unrecorded were likely present. The donor was CMV seronegative and was included in the group of a few hundred seronegative cohort members. A peripheral blood sample was provided by each donor, and peripheral blood mononuclear cells were used for TCR beta sequencing. The Qiagen DNeasy Blood Extraction Kit was used to extract genomic DNA from the blood cell samples. The CDR3 measures 17 amino acids from cysteine to phenylalanine. Only CDR3 DNA remains: 51 bases, in frame from the first base. Trimming accounts for 6 bases at V and 4 bases at J, while the number of junction bases matched to no gene is 11. Sequences SGHTA (CDR1) and FQGTGA (CDR2) are obtained from the germline V gene.

This sample is part of a study of cytomegalovirus exposure and HLA in healthy donors (dated by TCRdb to the late 2010s). Background on the whole study: An earlier analysis of 550 to 700 of the donors reported more than 250 Gb of sequence data and around 110 million unique TCR beta sequences from roughly 180 million T cells. To predict cytomegalovirus infection status, the study combined high-throughput TCR immunosequencing, statistical association of individual TCRs with disease status, and machine learning. Every discovery cohort repertoire had been produced on one sequencing platform. An earlier analysis of some 500 of the donors used high-throughput TCR beta sequencing to judge whether each TCR beta V gene segment behaved as functional or pseudogenic. The study profiled the T cell repertoires of about 720 subjects by immunosequencing and related them to cytomegalovirus serostatus. Roughly five DR-DQ haplotypes were handled as single units for association and clustering, since linkage in the cohort was strong. Among a few hundred genotyped donors of the cohort, an average of around 240,000 unique TCR beta nucleotide sequences were sequenced per donor, around 18% of them non-productive. An early release covering about 600 HLA-typed donors comprised around 300 gigabases of sequencing data and about 90 million unique TCR sequences. Of the 350 to 450 genotyped donors, 65% to 90% were placed in the genetic ancestry cluster associated with self-reported Caucasian donors. A separate validation cohort of approximately 130 different subjects was used in addition to the roughly 670-subject first cohort. Donor age, sex, ethnicity and CMV serostatus were collected together with the repertoire data. HLA typing included class I and class II loci at four-digit resolution. To study patterns of TCR occurrence, a later analysis re-analyzed previously published TCR beta repertoires from 700 or so donors and added high-resolution HLA genotyping. The study was designed to test whether signatures of past pathogen exposure could be identified by cataloging public T cell receptors. In a later genetic analysis, genome-wide SNP genotypes for about three fifths of the 666 donors were used, and that subset was treated as a discovery cohort. Rather than drawing on any new phenotypic data, the later analysis identified candidate immune exposures from TCR beta sequences and the way those sequences occurred across donors. The number of typed donors differed by locus: about 620-640 for A, B, C, DRB1 and DQB1; 522 for DQA1; 606 for DPA1; and around 450 for DPB1. Overall study outcomes, separate from this receptor: In a later analysis, around 17,000 TCR beta sequences were associated with specific HLA alleles at a false discovery rate of 0.05. In a later genetic analysis, a missense DCLRE1C variant was associated with V-gene and J-gene trimming of TCR beta chains, and the association was replicated in an independent cohort. A later analysis found that HLA-associated TCR beta chains were more clonally expanded and had lower generation probabilities than equally common non-associated chains. In vitro tests confirmed that a few of the cytomegalovirus-associated TCR beta chains recognize cytomegalovirus antigens. The study gave a list of around 170 TCR beta chains associated with cytomegalovirus. Linkage disequilibrium might explain the correlated functional status among segregating V segments, but an unknown experimental factor could not be excluded. Most CMV-associated TCR beta chains appeared to be HLA-restricted in a later analysis, and the HLA associations seemed to be driven largely by CMV exposure. Several of the top co-occurrence clusters appeared to be linked to parvovirus B19, influenza, CMV and Epstein-Barr virus, according to a later analysis. Sequencing depth was assumed to be roughly uniform across donors in the presence/absence analyses, though that assumption may not hold. Assigning TCR associations to individual alleles was difficult when HLA alleles, especially DR and DQ, strongly co-occurred. The authors suggested that the approach could potentially be extended to other disease states and immunological phenotypes. Because HLA typing was unavailable for some donors at each locus, only the typed subset was used in association tests. Only TCR beta chains were sequenced in this cohort, and the absence of alpha or paired-chain data limited detectable features. According to a later genetic analysis, donors in an Asian-associated ancestry cluster had fewer N-insertions in productive TCRs than the roughly 670-donor mean. A group of highly shared sequence variants was considered likely to be a technical artifact of the sequencing pipeline. In an earlier analysis of some 500 of the donors, most TCR beta V segments were observed in productive rearrangements about 90% or about 30% of the time, broadly matching IMGT annotations. CMV serostatus was the only immune exposure information available for the cohort. The earlier analysis of nearly 600 of the donors excluded about 16 rarely observed V segments, including chromosome 9 orphons, because counts were too low. While some public TCRs were present in many individuals, most TCR sequences turned up only very rarely across donors. A further reported finding was that TCR beta sequences accurately predicted the HLA-A and HLA-B alleles for most subjects in the first cohort. According to a later analysis, TCR association rates differed among HLA loci, with DRB1 alleles showing the most associated TCRs and HLA-C alleles showing the fewest. In both the original and validation cohorts, the classifier was reported to diagnose cytomegalovirus status with high specificity and sensitivity. The 87-base-pair reads could not distinguish some IMGT-functional V segments, including TRBV6-2 and TRBV6-3, so those segments were excluded.

The library was made by the immunoSEQ multiplex PCR assay. For the multiplex PCR, a mixture combining 60 forward primers for TCR Vbeta segments and 13 reverse primers for TCR Jbeta segments was used. Amplification of the CDR3 region of rearranged TCR beta genes was performed with a multiplex PCR assay on genomic DNA. On the Illumina HiSeq System, the amplified TCR beta libraries were sequenced as 87-base-pair reads. The study's own analysis went as follows. A later analysis tallied around 87 million unique TCR beta chains across the roughly 610 repertoires, and around 9.9 million of those chains were shared by two or more donors. Raw reads were error-corrected and collapsed into unique sequences by a nearest-neighbor algorithm in which closely related sequences were merged to remove PCR and sequencing errors. Alignment of CDR3 sequences to IMGT reference sequences was used to assign V, D and J gene segments. For a sequence to be retained, a match of at least six nucleotides to both a V gene segment and a J gene segment was required. Rearrangements were called productive when the CDR3 lacked stop codons and stayed in frame with V and J; all others were non-productive. Following IMGT convention, CDR3 was defined as the stretch from the second conserved V-encoded cysteine up to the conserved J-encoded phenylalanine. Sequences without an unambiguous match to a single V gene segment were excluded from the earlier analysis of about 640 of the donors. In an earlier analysis of roughly 500 of the donors, V segments were called functional above 56.7% productive rearrangements and were called segregating when the between-donor standard deviation exceeded 5%. To diagnose cytomegalovirus status from the catalog of TCR beta chain sequences, a statistical classification framework was built. In a later analysis, V and J genes were assigned by comparing TCR nucleotide sequences against IMGT/GENE-DB human TR gene sequences. A later analysis assigned CDR3 sequences and most-parsimonious VDJ recombination scenarios with the TCRdist pipeline. In a later analysis, each TCR beta chain was defined by its CDR3 amino acid sequence together with its V-gene family, and reads lacking a unique V-gene family were excluded. In a later analysis, several hundred highly shared, low-generation-probability nucleotide sequences were removed to address suspected cross-contamination and a sequencing artifact. A later analysis calculated a clonal expansion index for each public chain from normalized within-repertoire ranks of inferred template counts. In a later analysis, generation probabilities were computed with a VDJ recombination model fitted to out-of-frame rearrangements, and the resulting probabilities were checked against IGoR. In a later analysis, TCR-TCR, TCR-HLA and TCR-CMV co-occurrence was scored with hypergeometric tests, and a repertoire-size bias correction was applied to TCR pairs. In a later analysis, false discovery rates were estimated by permuting HLA or CMV assignments 20 times. In a later analysis, co-occurring TCRs were grouped with DBSCAN, and TCRdist sequence similarity was added when clustering was performed within HLA-allele-positive subsets. Co-occurrence clustering excluded repertoires with fewer than 30,000 or more than 120,000 public chains, plus five with anomalous nucleotide sharing. Drawn from immuneACCESS, this table holds only the in-frame rearrangements with V and J called that TCRdb kept. Clones are partly lost; checked studies trace under half to an unresolved V gene and leave the rest unexplained. That table supplies the V and J calls and clone size; D and trimming were determined from the DNA. The sample table contains roughly 150,000 clones; only one count was recorded for around 80% of them. 2% to 2.5% of the sample is taken by the ten largest.

This sequence originates from a boy between 2 and 10 years old in good health and CMV-seronegative. Recombination joined TRBV7-3 with TRBJ2-6, with TRBD2 identical over 8 junction bases. Specimen: PBMCs. The sequenced DNA is TGTGCCAGCAGAAGGTCACCCGGGGGGGCCGGGGCCAACGTCCTGACTTTC. Its amino acids are CASRRSPGGAGANVLTF.